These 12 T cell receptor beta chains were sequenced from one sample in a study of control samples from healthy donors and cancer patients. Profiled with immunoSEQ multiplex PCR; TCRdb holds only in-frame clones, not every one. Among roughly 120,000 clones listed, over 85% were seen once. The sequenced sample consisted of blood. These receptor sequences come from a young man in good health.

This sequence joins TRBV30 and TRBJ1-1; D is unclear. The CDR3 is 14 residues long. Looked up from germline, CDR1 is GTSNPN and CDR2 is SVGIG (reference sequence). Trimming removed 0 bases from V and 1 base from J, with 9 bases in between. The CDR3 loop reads CAWSVSRANTEAFF. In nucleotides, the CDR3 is TGTGCCTGGAGTGTATCTAGGGCGAACACTGAAGCTTTCTTT.

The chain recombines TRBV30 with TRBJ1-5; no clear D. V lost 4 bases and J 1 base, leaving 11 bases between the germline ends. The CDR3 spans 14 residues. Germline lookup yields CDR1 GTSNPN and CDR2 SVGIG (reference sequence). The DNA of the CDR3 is TGTGCCTGGAAGCCAGGCTTGAGCAATCAGCCCCAGCATTTT. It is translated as CAWKPGLSNQPQHF.

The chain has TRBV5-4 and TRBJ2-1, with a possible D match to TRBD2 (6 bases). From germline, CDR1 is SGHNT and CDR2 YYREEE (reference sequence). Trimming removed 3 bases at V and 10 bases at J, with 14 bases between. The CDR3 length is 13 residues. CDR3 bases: TGTGCCAGCAGCTCACCTCCTGGGAGGGAGCAGTTCTTC. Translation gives CASSSPPGREQFF.

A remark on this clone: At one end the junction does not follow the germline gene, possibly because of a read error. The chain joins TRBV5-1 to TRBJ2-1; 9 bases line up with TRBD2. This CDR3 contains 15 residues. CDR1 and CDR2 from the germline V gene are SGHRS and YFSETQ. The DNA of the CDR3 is TGCGCCCGCAGCCGGCCGGGCGGGGGGGGGAATGAGCAGTTCTTC. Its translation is CARSRPGGGGNEQFF.

The CDR3 protein is CASPRQGFPYRHGNTIYF. CDR3 sequence (DNA): TGTGCCAGCCCAAGACAGGGCTTCCCCTATAGACATGGAAACACCATATATTTT. The chain is built from TRBV27 and TRBJ1-3; TRBD1 matches at 7 bases. The CDR3 covers 18 residues. The trim removed 8 bases at V and 3 bases at J, leaving 19 bases unmatched. Germline V gene lookup returns CDR1 MNHEY and CDR2 SMNVEV (reference sequence).

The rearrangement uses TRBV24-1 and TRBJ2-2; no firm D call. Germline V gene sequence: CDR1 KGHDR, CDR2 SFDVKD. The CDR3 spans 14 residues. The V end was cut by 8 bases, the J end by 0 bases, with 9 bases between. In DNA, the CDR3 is TGTGCCACCACTTCAGGCGCGAACACCGGGGAGCTGTTTTTT. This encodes CATTSGANTGELFF.

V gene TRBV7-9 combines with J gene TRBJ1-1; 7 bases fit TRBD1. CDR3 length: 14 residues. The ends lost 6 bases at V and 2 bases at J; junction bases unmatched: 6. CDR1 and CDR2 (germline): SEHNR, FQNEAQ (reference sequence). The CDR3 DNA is TGTGCCAGCAGTTACGGGACAGCTAACACTGAAGCTTTCTTT. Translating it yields CASSYGTANTEAFF.

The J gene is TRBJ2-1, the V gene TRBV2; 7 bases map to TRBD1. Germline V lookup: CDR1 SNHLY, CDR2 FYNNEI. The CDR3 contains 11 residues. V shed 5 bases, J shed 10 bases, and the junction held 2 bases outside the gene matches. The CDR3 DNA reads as TGTGCCAGCAGTCCCAGGGGGGAGCAGTTCTTC. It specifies CASSPRGEQFF.

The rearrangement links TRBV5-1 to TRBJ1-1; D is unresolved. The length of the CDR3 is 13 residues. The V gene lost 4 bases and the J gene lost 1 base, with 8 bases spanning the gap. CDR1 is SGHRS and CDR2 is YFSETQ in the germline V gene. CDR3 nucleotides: TGCGCCAGCAGCGTCGACTGGAACACTGAAGCTTTCTTT. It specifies CASSVDWNTEAFF.

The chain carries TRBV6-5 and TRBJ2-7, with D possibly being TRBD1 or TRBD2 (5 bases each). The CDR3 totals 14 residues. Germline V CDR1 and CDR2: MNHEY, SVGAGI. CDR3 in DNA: TGTGCCAGCAGTTACTCCGCCGGGGCGTACGCGCAGTACGTC. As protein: CASSYSAGAYAQYV.

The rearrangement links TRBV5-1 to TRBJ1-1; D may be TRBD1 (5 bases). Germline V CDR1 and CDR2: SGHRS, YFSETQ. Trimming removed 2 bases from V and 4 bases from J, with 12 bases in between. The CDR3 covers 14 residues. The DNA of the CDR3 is TGCGCCAGCAGCTTTGGATTAAGGGGCACTGAAGCTTTCTTT. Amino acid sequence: CASSFGLRGTEAFF. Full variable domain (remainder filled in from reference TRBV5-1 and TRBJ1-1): KAGVTQTPRYLIKTRGQQVTLSCSPISGHRSVSWYQQTPGQGLQFLFEYFSETQRNKGNFPGRFSGRQFSNSRSEMNVSTLELGDSALYLCASSFGLRGTEAFFGQGTRLTVV.

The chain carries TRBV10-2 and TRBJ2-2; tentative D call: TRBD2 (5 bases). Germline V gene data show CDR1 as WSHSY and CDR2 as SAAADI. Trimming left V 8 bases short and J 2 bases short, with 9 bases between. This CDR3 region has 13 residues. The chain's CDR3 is CASGEPNTGELFF. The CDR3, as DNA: TGCGCCAGCGGGGAGCCAAACACCGGGGAGCTGTTTTTT.